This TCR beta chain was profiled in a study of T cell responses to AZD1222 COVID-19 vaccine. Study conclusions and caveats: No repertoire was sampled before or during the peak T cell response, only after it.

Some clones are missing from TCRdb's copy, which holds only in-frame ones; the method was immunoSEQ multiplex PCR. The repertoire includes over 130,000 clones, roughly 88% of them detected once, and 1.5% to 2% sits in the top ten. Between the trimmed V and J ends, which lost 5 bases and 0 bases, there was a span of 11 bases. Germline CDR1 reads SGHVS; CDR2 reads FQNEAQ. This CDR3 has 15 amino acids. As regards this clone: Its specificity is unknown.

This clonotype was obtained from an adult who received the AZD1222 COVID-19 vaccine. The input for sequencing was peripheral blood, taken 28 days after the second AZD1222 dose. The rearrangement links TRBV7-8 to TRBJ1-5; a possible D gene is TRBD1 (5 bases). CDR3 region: CASSHGHPSNQPQHF. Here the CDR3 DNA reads TGTGCCAGCAGCCACGGACACCCTAGCAATCAGCCCCAGCATTTT.